The 22 T cell receptor beta chains below all came from one sample that was sequenced in a study of T cells in Graves' hyperthyroidism and ophthalmopathy. RNA transcripts gave rise to amplified TCR beta CDR3 regions. First-round RT-PCR with HTBI primers amplified the TCR CDR3 region. TCRdb re-called the multiplex PCR reads with MiXCR, one entry per CDR3 protein. The profile shows more than 650,000 distinct CDR3 sequences, around 15% of them singletons. What was sequenced was blood. The source of these receptors is a woman under 30 with Graves' hyperthyroidism.

This clonotype was observed many times. V is TRBV11-1 and J is TRBJ2-5; 11 nucleotides agree with TRBD2. Germline CDR1 and CDR2: SGHAT and FQDESV (reference sequence). The CDR3 covers 15 residues. V trimming: 4 bases; J trimming: 4 bases; junction bases outside the gene matches: 5. CDR3 amino acids: CASSSLAGGGETQYF. The CDR3 DNA is TGTGCCAGCAGCTCGTTAGCGGGAGGGGGAGAGACCCAGTACTTC.

This clonotype was found many times. This chain joins TRBV30 and TRBJ1-2, with 9 positions matching TRBD1. With V trimmed by 3 bases and J by 8 bases, 7 bases remained unmatched. The CDR3 length is 13 residues. Germline CDR1 reads GTSNPN; CDR2 reads SVGIG (reference sequence). The CDR3 region has the DNA TGTGCCTGGAGCACGGGACAGGGATACGGCTACACCTTC. It translates to CAWSTGQGYGYTF.

The chain uses TRBV29-1 and TRBJ1-2, with 7 positions matching TRBD1. V gave up 3 bases and J gave up 8 bases; unmatched junction bases: 15. CDR1 is SQVTM and CDR2 is ANQGSEA in the germline V gene. The CDR3 loop spans 15 amino acids. The DNA of the CDR3 is TGCAGCGTTGACCATTCAACCCACAGGGGTGGAGGCTACACCTTC. It translates to CSVDHSTHRGGGYTF.

On this clonotype itself: A read error may account for a junction end that differs from germline. The V call is TRBV19, the J call TRBJ2-1, with D perhaps TRBD1 (7 bases). The CDR3 is 17 amino acids. Germline lookup yields CDR1 LNHDA and CDR2 SQIVND (reference sequence). The CDR3 region has the DNA TGTACCAGTGCAGGGGGAGTAGCGGTCTGGAGGGGAAATGAGCAGTTCTTC. Translation gives CTSAGGVAVWRGNEQFF. Complete variable domain (other parts from reference TRBV19 and TRBJ2-1): DGGITQSPKYLFRKEGQNVTLSCEQNLNHDAMYWYRQDPGQGLRLIYYSQIVNDFQKGDIAEGYSVSREKKESFPLTVTSAQKNPTAFYLCTSAGGVAVWRGNEQFFGPGTRLTVL.

This chain links TRBV20-1 with TRBJ2-7; D not resolved. V dropped 6 bases and J dropped 4 bases, with 10 bases sitting between them. Germline CDR1 is DFQATT and CDR2 is SNEGSKA (reference sequence). The CDR3 is 11 amino acids. The CDR3 loop reads CSAMTLYEQYF. The CDR3 DNA reads TGCAGTGCGATGACCCTTTACGAGCAGTACTTC.

The V and J genes are TRBV10-3 and TRBJ2-7; 10 bases fit TRBD1. Germline trimming cut 7 bases from V and 3 bases from J; bases unmatched to any gene: 15. Germline V CDR1 and CDR2: ENHRY, SYGVKD. The CDR3 loop spans 17 amino acids. The CDR3 coding sequence is TGTGCCATCAAAGGTTCCCCCGGGACAGGGGTAGGCTACGAGCAGTACTTC. Encoded protein: CAIKGSPGTGVGYEQYF.

The genes are TRBV27 and TRBJ2-5, with TRBD1 identical over 8 bases. V shed 6 bases and J 5 bases; nucleotides not matched to a gene: 5. CDR1 and CDR2 (germline): MNHEY, SMNVEV (reference sequence). The length of the CDR3 is 13 residues. The CDR3 loop is CASRPGGWETQYF. CDR3 DNA sequence: TGTGCCAGCAGGCCAGGGGGCTGGGAGACCCAGTACTTC.

The V and J genes are TRBV6-1 and TRBJ2-1; 7 bases line up with TRBD2. Germline V gives CDR1 MNHNS, CDR2 SASEGT. This CDR3 spans 18 amino acids. V shed 5 bases and J 8 bases; nucleotides not matched to a gene: 21. CDR3 amino acids: CASSYAARDYPPRDEQFF. CDR3 DNA: TGTGCCAGCAGTTACGCGGCCCGGGACTACCCGCCGCGGGATGAGCAGTTCTTC.

Ten or more counts support this clonotype. The CDR3: CAWSPGPNTGELFF. The CDR3 nucleotides are TGTGCCTGGAGTCCAGGGCCTAACACCGGGGAGCTGTTTTTT. This chain connects TRBV30 to TRBJ2-2, with D possibly TRBD1 on 5 matching bases. The CDR3 runs to 14 residues. With 2 bases removed from V and 2 bases from J, the gap between germline ends came to 9 bases. Germline V lookup: CDR1 GTSNPN, CDR2 SVGIG (reference sequence).

This clonotype was seen at least ten times. The V call is TRBV28, the J call TRBJ2-7; D possibly uses TRBD1 or TRBD2 (7 bases each). Per germline, CDR1 MDHEN and CDR2 SYDVKM. The CDR3 extends over 16 amino acids. Trimming stripped 3 bases from V and 6 bases from J, with 21 bases between. In DNA, the CDR3 is TGTGCCAGCAGTTTGTTCTTCAGGGGGGGGTCTAGCGAGCAGTACTTC. It is translated as CASSLFFRGGSSEQYF. Full variable domain (missing parts from reference TRBV28 and TRBJ2-7): DVKVTQSSRYLVKRTGEKVFLECVQDMDHENMFWYRQDPGLGLRLIYFSYDVKMKEKGDIPEGYSVSREKKERFSLILESASTNQTSMYLCASSLFFRGGSSEQYFGPGTRLTVT.

This clonotype appeared a single time. Given a much more abundant clone one base away, this may be a read error. The V call is TRBV6-6, the J call TRBJ2-1; tentatively, D is TRBD2 (6 bases). This CDR3 region has 18 residues. Looked up from germline, CDR1 is MNHNY and CDR2 is SVGAGI (reference sequence). Written as DNA, the CDR3 is TGTGCCAACAGTTACTCAGGGACTCCAGACGGAGGGTACAATGAGCAGTTCTTC. Protein: CANSYSGTPDGGYNEQFF.

The table lists this clonotype with many counts. The rearrangement joins TRBV30 to TRBJ1-5; D is uncertain. Germline V gives CDR1 GTSNPN, CDR2 SVGIG (reference sequence). The CDR3 runs 13 residues. V was trimmed by 0 bases and J by 0 bases, leaving 3 bases between them. The CDR3 spells CAWSVASNQPQHF. CDR3 sequence (DNA): TGTGCCTGGAGTGTAGCTAGCAATCAGCCCCAGCATTTT.

The chain is built from TRBV9 and TRBJ2-2; TRBD1 or TRBD2 may be the D gene (5 bases each). The CDR3 has 14 amino acids. CDR1 is SGDLS and CDR2 is YYNGEE in the germline V gene. The V and J ends lost 9 bases and 1 base respectively, with 13 bases between them. The DNA of the CDR3 is TGTGCCACCCGGGGCGGCCTGAACACCGGGGAGCTGTTTTTT. This gives the protein CATRGGLNTGELFF.

This clonotype was counted a few times. The rearrangement uses TRBV24-1 and TRBJ2-3; D could derive from TRBD1 or TRBD2 (5 bases each). V shed 9 bases and J shed 0 bases, with 15 bases lying between them. CDR1 and CDR2 (germline): KGHDR, SFDVKD. The CDR3 runs 15 residues. CDR3 loop: CATRGGGISTDTQYF. In DNA, the CDR3 is TGTGCCACCCGGGGCGGCGGAATTAGCACAGATACGCAGTATTTT.

Ten or more counts support this clonotype. The chain recombines TRBV7-2 with TRBJ2-1; weak D call: TRBD1 (6 bases). V was cut by 5 bases and J by 0 bases, with 11 bases left in between. Germline V gene data show CDR1 as SGHTA and CDR2 as FQGNSA. The CDR3 is 15 residues long. The DNA for the CDR3 is TGTGCCAGCAGCCGAAAAGGGGGCTCCTACAATGAGCAGTTCTTC. Protein: CASSRKGGSYNEQFF.

The J gene is TRBJ2-3, the V gene TRBV19; D is uncertain. V lost 3 bases, J lost 0 bases, and 10 bases lay in between. The CDR3 has 15 amino acids. The germline CDR1 and CDR2 sequences are LNHDA and SQIVND (reference sequence). This CDR3 is CASSIGDVSTDTQYF. The DNA of the CDR3 is TGTGCCAGTAGTATCGGCGATGTTAGCACAGATACGCAGTATTTT.

This clonotype was detected many times. The J gene is TRBJ1-1, the V gene TRBV5-1; perhaps TRBD1 as D (6 bases). The CDR3 has 14 amino acids. With 1 base removed from V and 6 bases from J, the gap between germline ends came to 13 bases. Germline CDR1 and CDR2: SGHRS and YFSETQ. The CDR3 region has the DNA TGCGCCAGCAGCTTGAACAGGGATTTCGCTGAAGCTTTCTTT. It translates to CASSLNRDFAEAFF.

This clonotype was picked up a small number of times. The junction and the germline gene differ at one end; a read error may be behind it. The chain employs TRBV30 and TRBJ2-7; tentative D call: TRBD1 (6 bases). Germline V gene data show CDR1 as GTSNPN and CDR2 as SVGIG (reference sequence). The length of the CDR3 is 13 residues. CDR3 region: CSWSVTGNYEQYF. The CDR3 bases are TGTTCCTGGAGTGTGACAGGTAACTACGAGCAGTACTTC.

This clonotype appeared many times. The genes are TRBV2 and TRBJ1-2; TRBD1 agrees at 7 bases. The CDR3 totals 15 residues. The germline CDR1 and CDR2 sequences are SNHLY and FYNNEI. The V and J ends lost 6 bases and 2 bases, in that order; junction bases with no gene match: 9. CDR3 DNA: TGTGCCAGCAGGAAAGAGGGACAGAGGAACTATGGCTACACCTTC. Its protein product is CASRKEGQRNYGYTF.

The genes are TRBV10-1 and TRBJ1-3; D call uncertain. Germline lookup yields CDR1 WNHNN and CDR2 SYGVQD (reference sequence). The V end was cut by 4 bases, the J end by 0 bases, with 10 bases between. This CDR3 comprises 15 residues. CDR3 nucleotides: TGCGCCAGCAGTGCCGGTGGAATCTCTGGAAACACCATATATTTT. Translating gives CASSAGGISGNTIYF.

This rearrangement joins TRBV5-4 to TRBJ2-2, with 8 positions matching TRBD2. J lost 1 base, V lost 4 bases, and 3 bases had no gene match. Germline CDR1 and CDR2: SGHNT and YYREEE (reference sequence). The CDR3 is 15 amino acids. The CDR3 sequence is CASSREGGNTGELFF. The CDR3, as DNA: TGTGCCAGCAGCCGGGAGGGGGGGAACACCGGGGAGCTGTTTTTT. Using reference TRBV5-4 and TRBJ2-2 for the parts outside the CDR3, the full variable domain is ETGVTQSPTHLIKTRGQQVTLRCSSQSGHNTVSWYQQALGQGPQFIFQYYREEENGRGNFPPRFSGLQFPNYSSELNVNALELDDSALYLCASSREGGNTGELFFGEGSRLTVL.

This clonotype was counted at least ten times. This sequence joins TRBV28 and TRBJ1-4, with 8 bases aligning to TRBD1. After removal of 0 bases from V and 7 bases from J, the junction contained 10 bases not matched to a gene. The CDR3 is made up of 17 amino acids. From germline, CDR1 is MDHEN and CDR2 SYDVKM. For the CDR3, the DNA is TGTGCCAGCAGTTTATGGCCCCGTGGGGGACAGGTTGAAAAACTGTTTTTT. Protein sequence: CASSLWPRGGQVEKLFF.